This note documents a single T cell receptor beta chain sequence. This record comes from a study of blood T cell repertoires in COVID-19. This CDR3 spans 12 amino acids. Germline V lookup: CDR1 GTSNPN, CDR2 SVGIG (reference sequence). V was clipped by 2 bases and J by 5 bases, with 10 bases between them. Profiling relied on immunoSEQ multiplex PCR, and the TCRdb table lists in-frame clones only, not all of them. The sample records approximately 250,000 clones, approximately 90% being singletons. V is TRBV30 and J is TRBJ2-7, with D unresolved. Sequenced sample: PBMCs or T cells enriched from blood (not recorded which). The TCR originated in a woman between 55 and 75 years old in a cohort exposed to, infected with or recovered from COVID-19 (not recorded which). The DNA of the CDR3 is TGTGCCTGGAGTCCCTCTGCGGACGAGCAGTACTTC. Its translation: CAWSPSADEQYF. Filled out from reference TRBV30 and TRBJ2-7, the complete variable domain reads SQTIHQWPATLVQPVGSPLSLECTVEGTSNPNLYWYRQAAGRGLQLLFYSVGIGQISSEVPQNLSASRPQDRQFILSSKKLLLSDSGFYLCAWSPSADEQYFGPGTRLTVT.